This T cell receptor (beta chain) was identified in a study of T-cell memory formation after mild COVID-19. This clonotype was found a few times. V shed 0 bases, J shed 6 bases, and the junction held 13 bases outside the gene matches. The germline V gene has CDR1 SGHRS and CDR2 YFSETQ. This CDR3 comprises 18 residues. The TCR alpha and TCR beta cDNA libraries, bearing sample barcodes and UMIs, were generated by 5'RACE using constant-segment primers. In TCRdb, the 5' RACE reads were re-called with MiXCR into one record per CDR3 protein. The repertoire holds under 300,000 distinct CDR3 sequences, roughly 15% seen once, with approximately 3.5% in the top ten.

The receptor was isolated from a man between 18 and 35 years old who had mild COVID-19 (a few samples of this study predate the infection). Cell type and time point are not known. Sequences were obtained from PBMCs or a T cell subset sorted from them (not recorded which). The chain is built from TRBV5-1 and TRBJ2-1; 9 nucleotides line up with TRBD1. The CDR3 DNA sequence: TGCGCCAGCAGCTTGGTGCTGCGGGGACAGGGTAACGGCAATGAGCAGTTCTTC. Translated: CASSLVLRGQGNGNEQFF.